This T cell receptor (beta chain) derives from a study of blood T cells in healthy people across ages. The table lists this clonotype with a few counts. The CDR3 spans 15 residues. In germline, CDR1 is SGDLS, CDR2 YYNGEE. V lost 3 bases, J lost 7 bases, and 19 bases lay in between. With a J-beta primer mix and a sample-barcoded 5' primer, a second PCR ran roughly 6 to 12 cycles. MiXCR was run by TCRdb on the 5' RACE reads, yielding one entry per CDR3 protein. This table holds under 1,100,000 distinct CDR3 sequences, around 27% found once. This same sample was also part of a study on T cells of mothers and their children. That source notes: M1S, a second-PCR primer, added sample barcodes and 2-4 random nucleotides. Related mother and child pairs showed slightly greater overlap (not significant) than unrelated pairs did.

The sample taken for sequencing was blood. This sequence was found in a girl between 2 and 10 years old in good health. The V gene is TRBV9, the J gene TRBJ1-1; D is perhaps TRBD1 (6 bases). This chain's CDR3 is CASSENHLGGHEAFF. Here the CDR3 DNA reads TGTGCCAGCAGCGAAAACCACCTGGGGGGGCATGAAGCTTTCTTT.